Here is one T cell receptor (beta chain) with its context. What it binds is not known. V shed 6 bases, J shed 3 bases, and the junction held 11 bases outside the gene matches. CDR3 length equals 14 residues. Germline values: CDR1 SQVTM, CDR2 ANQGSEA. The record originates from a study of long-term antiretroviral therapy in people with HIV. Regarding the study as a whole: Transplant donor controls retained higher diversity, though diversity increased after ART.

Survey-level immunoSEQ v3.0 assays were run. The protocol was immunoSEQ multiplex PCR, while the TCRdb copy is restricted to in-frame clones and leaves out a portion. The sample carries roughly 11,000 clones, 70% to 80% recorded once. The TCR originated in a man aged 40-50 years with HIV. This material consisted of unsorted PBMCs, taken about 3.3 years before starting antiretroviral therapy. V gene TRBV29-1 combines with J gene TRBJ2-7; 7 positions agree with TRBD2. This CDR3 is CSVGFSGAFYEQYF. For the CDR3, the DNA is TGCAGCGTAGGATTCAGCGGGGCCTTCTACGAGCAGTACTTC.